The entry that follows covers one T cell receptor beta chain sequence. The antigen remains unidentified. These data originate in a study of T cell responses to AZD1222 COVID-19 vaccine. General study findings and limits: Two AZD1222 doses significantly raised spike-specific TCR breadth and depth over controls.

The protocol was immunoSEQ multiplex PCR, while the TCRdb copy is restricted to in-frame clones and leaves out a portion. The sample records around 110,000 clones, around 90% being singletons. This TCR came from an adult in good health. Sequenced here: peripheral blood, sampled on day 0 of AZD1222 vaccination.

CDR3 sequence: CASSEWDSNQPQHF. For the CDR3, the DNA is TGTGCCAGCAGTGAATGGGACAGCAATCAGCCCCAGCATTTT. The chain employs TRBV6-1 and TRBJ1-5; tentative D call: TRBD1 (5 bases). The CDR3 sequence is 14 residues long. Germline V gene sequence: CDR1 MNHNS, CDR2 SASEGT. V was trimmed by 2 bases and J by 1 base, leaving 6 bases between them.